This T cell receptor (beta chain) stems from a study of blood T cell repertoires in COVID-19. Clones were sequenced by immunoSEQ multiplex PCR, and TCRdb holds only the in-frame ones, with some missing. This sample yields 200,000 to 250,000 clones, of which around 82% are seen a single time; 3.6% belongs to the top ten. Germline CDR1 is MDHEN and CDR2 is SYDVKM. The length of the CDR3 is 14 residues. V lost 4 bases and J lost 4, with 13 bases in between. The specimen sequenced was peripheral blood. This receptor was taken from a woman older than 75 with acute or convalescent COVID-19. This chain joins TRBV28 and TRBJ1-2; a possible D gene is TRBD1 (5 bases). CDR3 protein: CASSSSPRAYGYTF. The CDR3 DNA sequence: TGTGCCAGCAGTTCATCGCCCAGGGCCTATGGCTACACCTTC.